Listed below are T cell receptor beta chains from one sample, sequenced in a study of post-analysis software for immune sequencing data. A single record per CDR3 protein comes from TCRdb applying MiXCR to the PCR reads. The sample gives hundreds of thousands of distinct CDR3 sequences, 25% to 30% of which show up once; approximately 0.55% is in the top ten. The sequencing input was blood. These receptors originate from a girl between 10 and 17 years old with multiple sclerosis. The CDR3 runs from the conserved cysteine through the conserved F or W. D genes are given only for firm matches. A row's size may be missing; if present it is once, few, many or a size class.

clone size	V gene	D gene	J gene	CDR3 DNA	CDR3 protein
.	TRBV20-1	.	TRBJ2-6	TGCAGTGCTAGAGGGGCGGGTGGGGCCAACGTCCTGACTTTC	CSARGAGGANVLTF
few	TRBV5-1	.	TRBJ2-5	TGCGCCAGCAGCCAGACAGGGACTAACCAAGAGACCCAGTACTTC	CASSQTGTNQETQYF
.	TRBV12-3/TRBV12-4	.	TRBJ1-2	TGTGCCAGCAGTGGGGAACAGGGTGATCCTAACTATGGCTACACCTTC	CASSGEQGDPNYGYTF
.	TRBV5-1	.	TRBJ1-2	TGCGCCAGCAGCTTCAGCGATTCGGGAGGCTACACCTTC	CASSFSDSGGYTF
few	TRBV15	TRBD1	TRBJ2-6	TGTGCCACCAGCCGCCCGGGACAGGGAAGTAGAGCTGGGGCCAACGTCCTGACTTTC	CATSRPGQGSRAGANVLTF
few	TRBV2	.	TRBJ1-1	TGTGCCAGCAGTGAAGCGGAATTGAACACTGAAGCTTTCTTT	CASSEAELNTEAFF
few	TRBV6-6	.	TRBJ1-5	TGTGCCAGCACTCGGACGGTCAATCAGCCCCAGCATTTT	CASTRTVNQPQHF
.	TRBV6-1	TRBD1	TRBJ2-1	TGTGCCAGCAGTAAACCCCCAGGAGGGACAGGCAGACTGCCCGTCCTTGTGGAGCAGTTCTTC	CASSKPPGGTGRLPVLVEQFF
few	TRBV24-1	.	TRBJ2-1	TGTGCCACCAGTTCCACCTACAATGAGCAGTTCTTC	CATSSTYNEQFF
few	TRBV4-2	TRBD2	TRBJ2-3	TGTGCCAGCAGCCATACTCCTAGCGGGGGGAGCACAGATACGCAGTATTTT	CASSHTPSGGSTDTQYF
few	TRBV7-2	.	TRBJ2-5	TGTGCCAGCAGCTTAGATTGGGTCAGACTCGAGACCCAGTACTTC	CASSLDWVRLETQYF
.	TRBV20-1	.	TRBJ1-5	TGCAGTGCTAGAGATCTCAGGGGAGATCAGCCCCAGCATTTT	CSARDLRGDQPQHF
.	TRBV7-9	.	TRBJ2-1	TGTGCCAGCAGCGCCAGCCGAGTAAATGAGCAGTTCTTC	CASSASRVNEQFF
many	TRBV29-1	.	TRBJ2-1	TGCAGCGTTGAAGCCAGCCCAATACAGGATGAGCAGTTCTTC	CSVEASPIQDEQFF
.	TRBV3-1	.	TRBJ1-4	TGTGCCAGCAGCCTGATTCGGGGCCAAAATGAAAAACTGTTTTTT	CASSLIRGQNEKLFF
many	TRBV10-3	TRBD1	TRBJ2-3	TGTGCCATCAGTGAGAGGGACAGGGGAGGACCAGATACGCAGTATTTT	CAISERDRGGPDTQYF
many	TRBV7-2	.	TRBJ2-1	TGTGCCAGCAGCTTAGGGTTCCACAATGAGCAGTTCTTC	CASSLGFHNEQFF
.	TRBV20-1	.	TRBJ2-3	TGCAGTGGGACTCTCCCCACAGATACGCAGTATTTT	CSGTLPTDTQYF
.	TRBV7-2	TRBD1	TRBJ1-2	TGTGCCAGCAGCTTAGCCTGGACAGGGTTAGATTTTGGCTACACCTTC	CASSLAWTGLDFGYTF
many	TRBV28	.	TRBJ2-7	TGTGCCAGCAGTTTGGCTGGGCCCCCCTACGAGCAGTACTTC	CASSLAGPPYEQYF
few	TRBV20-1	TRBD2	TRBJ2-1	TGCAGCGTCCTGGGCGGGGGGGATTACAATGAGCAGTTCTTC	CSVLGGGDYNEQFF
.	TRBV7-8	TRBD2	TRBJ2-3	TGTACCAGCAGCCCACCGGGACTAGCGGGACGGGAAGATACGCAGTATTTT	CTSSPPGLAGREDTQYF
many	TRBV20-1	TRBD2	TRBJ2-7	TGCAGTGCCGAACCCGGGACTAGCGAGAGCTCCTACGAGCAGTACTTC	CSAEPGTSESSYEQYF
few	TRBV20-1	TRBD2	TRBJ2-1	TGCAGTGCTAGACAACTAGCGGGAGCCAATGAGCAGTTCTTC	CSARQLAGANEQFF
.	TRBV5-1	.	TRBJ1-1	TGCGCCAGCAGCCTCTCACCCCACACTGAAGCTTTCTTT	CASSLSPHTEAFF
few	TRBV7-9	.	TRBJ2-7	TGTGCCAGCAGCTCCCTCCGTGCGCGCCCCACCTCCTACGAGCAGTACTTC	CASSSLRARPTSYEQYF
.	TRBV6-2/TRBV6-3	.	TRBJ2-6	TGTGCCAGCAGTTACTCGGGGACTGGGGCCAACGTCCTGACTTTC	CASSYSGTGANVLTF
many	TRBV10-3	.	TRBJ2-7	TGTGCCATCAGTGAGGGGGGACTTCCCTACGAGCAGTACTTC	CAISEGGLPYEQYF
many	TRBV7-2	TRBD2	TRBJ2-7	TGTGCCAGCAGCTTAAGGCTAGCGGGACTTTCCTACGAGCAGTACTTC	CASSLRLAGLSYEQYF
.	TRBV20-1	TRBD2	TRBJ2-5	TGCAGTGCTAGCCGGACTAGCGAGGAGACCCAGTACTTC	CSASRTSEETQYF
few	TRBV20-1	TRBD2	TRBJ2-3	TGCAGTGCTAGCCTTGCGGGAGGCTGGGATACGCAGTATTTT	CSASLAGGWDTQYF
.	TRBV9	TRBD1	TRBJ1-2	TGTGCCAGCAGCCCGACACGACAGGGGAACGGCTACACCTTC	CASSPTRQGNGYTF
few	TRBV27	TRBD1	TRBJ1-2	TGTGCCAGCAGTCCAGGGACAGGGGATGGCTACACCTTC	CASSPGTGDGYTF
.	TRBV4-1	TRBD1	TRBJ2-7	TGCGCCAGCAGCCCCGTGGCACAGGGGGCGAATTCCAACGAGCAGTACTTC	CASSPVAQGANSNEQYF
.	TRBV28	TRBD2	TRBJ2-3	TGTGCCAGCAGTCTACCCGGGGTAGCGGGAGAAGGAGATCGGGCAGATACGCAGTATTTT	CASSLPGVAGEGDRADTQYF
.	TRBV29-1	TRBD2	TRBJ2-3	TGCAGCGCTCCCAGGCGGGAGGGCCCCGATACGCAGTATTTT	CSAPRREGPDTQYF
few	TRBV20-1	.	TRBJ2-3	TGCAGTGCTGAGGGGGGAGTGGGAGATACGCAGTATTTT	CSAEGGVGDTQYF
.	TRBV6-1	TRBD1	TRBJ2-5	TGTGCCAGCAGTGAGGGGGCGGGGACAGGGGGAGAGACCCAGTACTTC	CASSEGAGTGGETQYF
.	TRBV5-1	.	TRBJ2-1	TGCGCCAGCAGCTTGACAGCTAATGGGCAGTTCTTC	CASSLTANGQFF
few	TRBV27	.	TRBJ1-1	TGTGCCAGCAGTCTCAGCGTGCAATTGACTGAAGCTTTCTTT	CASSLSVQLTEAFF
few	TRBV6-5	TRBD1	TRBJ2-3	TGTGCCAGCAGTGCAGGACAGGGTCGGAATACGCAGTATTTT	CASSAGQGRNTQYF
few	TRBV10-3	TRBD1	TRBJ2-2	TGTGCCATCAAGGCGGATTGGACAGGGGGAACCGGGGAGCTGTTTTTT	CAIKADWTGGTGELFF
.	TRBV3-1	.	TRBJ1-2	TGTGCCAGCAGCCAAGATCGTGCAGGGAGGCATGGCTACACCTTC	CASSQDRAGRHGYTF
.	TRBV6-5	TRBD2	TRBJ2-1	TGTGCCAGCAGAGGATACGGAGCGGGAGGGCCTGACGAGCAGTTCTTC	CASRGYGAGGPDEQFF
few	TRBV7-9	.	TRBJ1-1	TGTGCCAGCAGCCCCCGCGCAAGTGAAGCTTTCTTT	CASSPRASEAFF
few	TRBV5-1	.	TRBJ2-7	TGCGCCAGCAGCCCGGTCCCCGACCCCCACGAGCAGTACTTC	CASSPVPDPHEQYF
.	TRBV20-1	.	TRBJ2-2	TGCAGTGCTAATCGTGGCGGGGCCACCGGGGAGCCGTTTTTT	CSANRGGATGEPFF
.	TRBV2	.	TRBJ2-7	TGTGCCAGCAGCTCGCAGGGGTCGGGCTGGTCCTACGAGCAGTACTTC	CASSSQGSGWSYEQYF
many	TRBV5-4	.	TRBJ2-1	TGTGCCAGCAGCTTGGAGGTCCACAATGAGCAGTTCTTC	CASSLEVHNEQFF
.	TRBV9	.	TRBJ2-6	TGTGCCAGCAGCCCCAGGTCGGGCGGGGCCAACGTCCTGACTTTC	CASSPRSGGANVLTF
.	TRBV5-6	TRBD2	TRBJ2-1	TGTGCCAGCAGCTGGACACCTAGCGGCGACAACGATGAGCAGTTCTTC	CASSWTPSGDNDEQFF